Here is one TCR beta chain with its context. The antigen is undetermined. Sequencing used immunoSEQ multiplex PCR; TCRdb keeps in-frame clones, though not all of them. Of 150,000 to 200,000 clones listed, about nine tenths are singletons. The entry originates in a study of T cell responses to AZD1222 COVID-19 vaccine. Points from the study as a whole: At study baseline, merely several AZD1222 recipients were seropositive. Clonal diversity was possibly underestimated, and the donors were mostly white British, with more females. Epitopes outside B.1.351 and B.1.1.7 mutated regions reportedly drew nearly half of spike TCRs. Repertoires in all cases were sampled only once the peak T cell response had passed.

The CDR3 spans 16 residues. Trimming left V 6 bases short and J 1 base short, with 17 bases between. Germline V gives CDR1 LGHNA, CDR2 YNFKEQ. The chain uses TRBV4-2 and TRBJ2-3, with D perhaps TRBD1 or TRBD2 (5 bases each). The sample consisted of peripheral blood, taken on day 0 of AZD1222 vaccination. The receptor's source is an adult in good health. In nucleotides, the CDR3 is TGTGCCAGCAGTTCAGAGGGACCACCCCGCACAGATACGCAGTATTTT. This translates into CASSSEGPPRTDTQYF.